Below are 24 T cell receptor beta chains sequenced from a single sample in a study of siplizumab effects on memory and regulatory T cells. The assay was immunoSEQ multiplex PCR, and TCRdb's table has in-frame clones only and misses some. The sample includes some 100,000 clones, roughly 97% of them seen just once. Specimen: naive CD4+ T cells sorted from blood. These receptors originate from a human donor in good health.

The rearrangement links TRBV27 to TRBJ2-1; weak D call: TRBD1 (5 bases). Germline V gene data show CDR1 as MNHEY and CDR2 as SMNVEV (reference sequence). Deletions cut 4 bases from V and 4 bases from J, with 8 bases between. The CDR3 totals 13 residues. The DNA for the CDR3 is TGTGCCAGCAGTTGGGGCGTTTACAATGAGCAGTTCTTC. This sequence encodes CASSWGVYNEQFF.

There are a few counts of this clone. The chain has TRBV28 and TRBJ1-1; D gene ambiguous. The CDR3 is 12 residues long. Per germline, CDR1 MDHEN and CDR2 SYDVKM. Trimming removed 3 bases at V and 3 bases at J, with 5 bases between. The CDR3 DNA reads TGTGCCAGCAGTTTTGTTGACACTGAAGCTTTCTTT. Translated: CASSFVDTEAFF.

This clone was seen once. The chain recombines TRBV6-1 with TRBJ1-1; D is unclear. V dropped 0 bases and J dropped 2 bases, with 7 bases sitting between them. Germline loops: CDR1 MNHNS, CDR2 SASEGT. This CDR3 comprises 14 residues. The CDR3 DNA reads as TGTGCCAGCAGTGAAGCGCTAGGTAACACTGAAGCTTTCTTT. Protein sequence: CASSEALGNTEAFF.

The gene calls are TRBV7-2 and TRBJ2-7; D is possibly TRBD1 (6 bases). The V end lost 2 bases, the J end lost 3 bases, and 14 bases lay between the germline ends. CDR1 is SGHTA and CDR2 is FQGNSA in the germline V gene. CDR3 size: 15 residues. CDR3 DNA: TGTGCCAGCAGCTTAAGGACAGAAGCTTTCTACGAGCAGTACTTC. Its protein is CASSLRTEAFYEQYF.

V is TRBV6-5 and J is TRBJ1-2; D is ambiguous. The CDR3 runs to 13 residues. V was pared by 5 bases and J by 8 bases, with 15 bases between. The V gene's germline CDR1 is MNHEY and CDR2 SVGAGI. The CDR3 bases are TGTGCCAGCAGTACAACAACGTCGGGGGGCTACACCTTC. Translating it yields CASSTTTSGGYTF.

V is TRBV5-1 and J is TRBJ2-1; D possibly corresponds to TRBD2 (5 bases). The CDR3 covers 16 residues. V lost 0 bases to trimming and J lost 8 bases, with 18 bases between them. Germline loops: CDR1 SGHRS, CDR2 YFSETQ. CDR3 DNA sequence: TGCGCCAGCAGCTTGGATTACGGGGTCGGCTTTGATGAGCAGTTCTTC. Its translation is CASSLDYGVGFDEQFF.

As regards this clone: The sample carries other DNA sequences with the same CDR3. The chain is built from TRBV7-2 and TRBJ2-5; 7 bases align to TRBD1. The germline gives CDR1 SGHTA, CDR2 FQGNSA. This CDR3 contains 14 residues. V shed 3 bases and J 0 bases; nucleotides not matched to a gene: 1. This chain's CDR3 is CASSLGQHQETQYF. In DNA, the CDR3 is TGTGCCAGCAGCTTGGGACAGCACCAAGAGACCCAGTACTTC. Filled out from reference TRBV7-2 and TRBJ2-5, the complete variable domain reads GAGVSQSPSNKVTEKGKDVELRCDPISGHTALYWYRQSLGQGLEFLIYFQGNSAPDKSGLPSDRFSAERTGGSVSTLTIQRTQQEDSAVYLCASSLGQHQETQYFGPGTRLLVL.

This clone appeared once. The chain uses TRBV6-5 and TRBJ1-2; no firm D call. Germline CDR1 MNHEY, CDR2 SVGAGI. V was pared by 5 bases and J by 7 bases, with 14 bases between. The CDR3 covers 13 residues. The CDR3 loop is CASSNPQDFGYTF. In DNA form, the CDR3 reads TGTGCCAGCAGTAATCCCCAAGACTTTGGCTACACCTTC.

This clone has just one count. CDR3 bases: TGCGCCAGCAGCTTTAGCTCCTACGAGCAGTACTTC. Protein product: CASSFSSYEQYF. The rearrangement links TRBV5-1 to TRBJ2-7; D unresolved. Trimming removed 2 bases at V and 0 bases at J, with 3 bases between. This CDR3 is built from 12 residues. Germline loops: CDR1 SGHRS, CDR2 YFSETQ.

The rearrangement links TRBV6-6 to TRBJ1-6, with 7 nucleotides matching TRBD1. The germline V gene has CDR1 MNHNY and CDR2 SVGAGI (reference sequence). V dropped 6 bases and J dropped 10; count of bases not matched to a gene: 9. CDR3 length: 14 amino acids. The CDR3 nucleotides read TGTGCCAGCAGATTAGACAGGGAAAGGTCACCCCTCCACTTT. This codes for CASRLDRERSPLHF.

CDR3 in DNA: TGCGCCAGCAGCTTCCCTAGGGGACAGAAAGACTATGGCTACACCTTC. Its protein is CASSFPRGQKDYGYTF. The chain joins TRBV5-1 to TRBJ1-2, with 7 positions matching TRBD1. CDR1 is SGHRS and CDR2 is YFSETQ in the germline V gene. This CDR3 has 16 amino acids. The V gene end was trimmed by 2 bases and the J gene end by 3 bases; junction bases not matched to a gene: 10.

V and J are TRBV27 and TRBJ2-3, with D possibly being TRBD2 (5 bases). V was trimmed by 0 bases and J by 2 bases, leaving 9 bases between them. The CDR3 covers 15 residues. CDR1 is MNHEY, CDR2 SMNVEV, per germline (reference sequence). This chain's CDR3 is CASSLSPGDTDTQYF. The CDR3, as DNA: TGTGCCAGCAGTTTATCACCCGGGGACACAGATACGCAGTATTTT.

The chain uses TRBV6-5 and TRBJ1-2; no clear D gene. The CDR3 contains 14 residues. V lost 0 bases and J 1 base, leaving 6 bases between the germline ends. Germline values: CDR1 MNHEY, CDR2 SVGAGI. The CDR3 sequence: CASSYSRGNYGYTF. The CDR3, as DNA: TGTGCCAGCAGTTACTCCCGGGGTAACTATGGCTACACCTTC.

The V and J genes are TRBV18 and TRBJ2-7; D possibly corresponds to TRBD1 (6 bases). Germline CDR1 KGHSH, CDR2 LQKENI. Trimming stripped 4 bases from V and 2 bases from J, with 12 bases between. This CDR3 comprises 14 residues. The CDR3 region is CASSLGQLTYEQYF. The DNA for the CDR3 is TGTGCCAGCTCACTTGGACAGCTCACCTACGAGCAGTACTTC.

CDR3 protein: CASSLAEGKGLYEQYF. The CDR3 DNA is TGTGCCAGCAGCTTAGCGGAGGGTAAGGGTCTGTACGAGCAGTACTTC. The chain joins TRBV7-9 to TRBJ2-7; tentative D call: TRBD2 (6 bases). Germline V gene sequence: CDR1 SEHNR, CDR2 FQNEAQ (reference sequence). The germline V and J ends were trimmed by 0 bases and 4 bases, with 16 bases remaining between them. CDR3 length: 16 residues.

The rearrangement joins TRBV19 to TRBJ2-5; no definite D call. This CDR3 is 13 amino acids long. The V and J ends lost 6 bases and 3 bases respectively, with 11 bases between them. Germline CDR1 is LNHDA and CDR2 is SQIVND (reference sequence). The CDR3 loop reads CASSSWGKETQYF. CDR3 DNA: TGTGCCAGTAGCAGTTGGGGAAAAGAGACCCAGTACTTC.

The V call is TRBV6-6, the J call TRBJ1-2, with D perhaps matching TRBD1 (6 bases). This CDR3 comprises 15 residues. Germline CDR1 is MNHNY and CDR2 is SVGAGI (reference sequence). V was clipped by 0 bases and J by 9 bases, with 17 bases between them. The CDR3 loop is CASSYSGSQGQSYTF. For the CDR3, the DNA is TGTGCCAGCAGTTACTCAGGGTCACAGGGCCAGAGCTACACCTTC.

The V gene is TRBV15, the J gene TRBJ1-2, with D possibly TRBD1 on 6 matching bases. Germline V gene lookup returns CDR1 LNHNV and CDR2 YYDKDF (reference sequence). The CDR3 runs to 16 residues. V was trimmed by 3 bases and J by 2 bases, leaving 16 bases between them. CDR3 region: CATSSRRTQGNYGYTF. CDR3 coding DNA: TGTGCCACCAGCAGCCGAAGGACCCAGGGGAACTATGGCTACACCTTC.

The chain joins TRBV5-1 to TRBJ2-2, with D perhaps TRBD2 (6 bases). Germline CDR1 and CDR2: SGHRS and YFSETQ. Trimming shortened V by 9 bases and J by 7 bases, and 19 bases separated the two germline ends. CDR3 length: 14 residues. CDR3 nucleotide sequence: TGCGCCACCGATTCGGGGGACGGTCGCGGGGAGCTGTTTTTT. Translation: CATDSGDGRGELFF.

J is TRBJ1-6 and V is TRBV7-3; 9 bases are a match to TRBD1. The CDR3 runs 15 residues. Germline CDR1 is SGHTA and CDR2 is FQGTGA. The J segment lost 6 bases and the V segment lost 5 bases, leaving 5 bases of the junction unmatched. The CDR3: CASSLQGAGNSPLHF. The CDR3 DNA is TGTGCCAGCAGCCTACAGGGGGCGGGTAATTCACCCCTCCACTTT.

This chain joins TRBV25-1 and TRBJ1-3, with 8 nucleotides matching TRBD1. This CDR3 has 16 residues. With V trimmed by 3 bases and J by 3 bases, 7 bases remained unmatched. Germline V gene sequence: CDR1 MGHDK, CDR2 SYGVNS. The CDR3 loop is CASSDRDRFLGNTIYF. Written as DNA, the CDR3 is TGTGCCAGCAGTGACCGGGACAGGTTTCTTGGAAACACCATATATTTT.

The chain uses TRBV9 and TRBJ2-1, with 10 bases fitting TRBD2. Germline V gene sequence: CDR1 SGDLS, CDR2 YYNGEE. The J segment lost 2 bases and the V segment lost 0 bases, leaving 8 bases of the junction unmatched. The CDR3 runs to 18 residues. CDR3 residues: CASSVDRASGGPYNEQFF. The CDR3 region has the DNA TGTGCCAGCAGCGTAGATAGGGCTAGCGGGGGCCCCTACAATGAGCAGTTCTTC.

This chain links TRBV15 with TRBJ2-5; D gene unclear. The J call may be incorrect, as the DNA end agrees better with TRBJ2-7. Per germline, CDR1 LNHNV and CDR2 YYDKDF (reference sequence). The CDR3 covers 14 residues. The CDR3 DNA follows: TGTGCCACCAGCAGGGCGCACCACTCCTACGAGCAGTACTTC. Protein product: CATSRAHHSYEQYF.

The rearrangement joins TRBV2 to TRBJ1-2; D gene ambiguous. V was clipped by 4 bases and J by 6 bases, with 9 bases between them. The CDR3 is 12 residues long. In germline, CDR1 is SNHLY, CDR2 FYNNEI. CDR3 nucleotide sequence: TGTGCCAGCAGTGGACTACGGGATGGCTACACCTTC. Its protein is CASSGLRDGYTF.